Following are 2 T cell receptor beta chains from one sample sequenced in a study of identical twins. TCRdb reprocessed the 5' RACE reads with MiXCR, giving one entry per CDR3 protein. The sample holds a few hundred thousand distinct CDR3 sequences, roughly 9% seen once. The sequenced sample was naive T cells sorted from blood. The source is a woman between 50 and 59 years old in good health.

This clonotype has just a few counts. V gene TRBV5-6 combines with J gene TRBJ2-3; D is unresolved. CDR3 length equals 17 residues. V was pared by 1 base and J by 0 bases, with 15 bases between. Germline CDR1 reads SGHDT; CDR2 reads YYEEEE. This chain's CDR3 is CASSLSDLSPSTDTQYF. Written as DNA, the CDR3 is TGTGCCAGCAGCTTGAGCGACCTCAGCCCTAGCACAGATACGCAGTATTTT.

CDR3 in amino acids: CAISRLDGELFF. The CDR3, as DNA: TGTGCCATCAGCCGACTAGACGGGGAGCTGTTTTTT. The gene calls are TRBV10-3 and TRBJ2-2; D is possibly TRBD2 (6 bases). This CDR3 is 12 amino acids long. Germline loops: CDR1 ENHRY, CDR2 SYGVKD. The V end lost 6 bases, the J end lost 7 bases, and 9 bases lay between the germline ends.